The sequence of this TCR beta chain was determined in a study of CD8 T cells in Susac syndrome. From germline, CDR1 is SQVTM and CDR2 ANQGSEA. CDR3 length: 15 residues. V lost 6 bases to trimming and J lost 0 bases, with 18 bases between them. The authors reverse transcribed about 0.5 to 1 ug RNA with random hexamers. Amplification of TCR beta CDR3 spanned 54 Vbeta and 13 Jbeta via immunoSEQ multiplex PCR. TCRdb analysed the immunoSEQ multiplex PCR reads with MiXCR anew, one entry per CDR3 protein. The sample records about 84,000 distinct CDR3 sequences, approximately 95% being singletons. TCR beta was sequenced from blood CD8+ and CD4+ T cells. Bulk CD8+ and CD4+ cells came from magnetic negative isolation; CD8+ TEMRA by FACS.

What was sequenced was CD8+ T cells from PBMCs. The chain recombines TRBV29-1 with TRBJ2-7, with D tentatively TRBD1 (6 bases). The receptor was isolated from a human donor in good health. The CDR3 nucleotides are TGCAGCGTGTGGGGGCTTGCAACGAGCTCCTACGAGCAGTACTTC. It encodes CSVWGLATSSYEQYF.